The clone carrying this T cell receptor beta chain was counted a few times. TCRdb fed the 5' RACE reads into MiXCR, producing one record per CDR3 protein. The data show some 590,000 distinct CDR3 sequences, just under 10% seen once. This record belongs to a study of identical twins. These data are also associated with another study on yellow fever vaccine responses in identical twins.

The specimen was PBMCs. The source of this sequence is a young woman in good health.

The CDR3 DNA follows: TGTGCCAGCAGCTTAGCGCCCAGGGGCCACTACGAGCAGTACTTC. Encoded protein: CASSLAPRGHYEQYF. This chain joins TRBV11-2 and TRBJ2-7; D might be TRBD1 (6 bases). The germline gives CDR1 SGHAT, CDR2 FQNNGV. The ends were cut back, 1 base at V and 3 bases at J, with 13 bases in the middle. CDR3 length equals 15 residues.